The 20 T cell receptor beta chains presented below share a single source sample, sequenced in a study of shared clonotypes between healthy human individuals. The assay was immunoSEQ multiplex PCR, and TCRdb's table has in-frame clones only and misses some. The table includes hundreds of thousands of clones, about 95% detected once. Naive CD8 cells comprised CD45RO-negative, CCR7-positively selected cells, excluding terminally differentiated effector memory CD45RA+ cells. Sequencing input: naive CD8+ T cells sorted from blood. The receptors come from a young woman in good health.

The J gene is TRBJ2-7, the V gene TRBV5-8, with 8 positions matching TRBD1. CDR1 is SGHTS, CDR2 YDEGEE, per germline. The trim removed 1 base at V and 6 bases at J, leaving 12 bases unmatched. The CDR3 sequence is 16 residues long. This CDR3 reads CASSLRGLYRGAEQYF. The CDR3 DNA reads TGTGCCAGCAGCTTGAGGGGTCTATACAGGGGGGCCGAGCAGTACTTC.

The CDR3 protein is CASSLSLEYNEQFF. CDR3 nucleotide sequence: TGTGCCAGCAGTTTATCGCTTGAGTACAATGAGCAGTTCTTC. The chain employs TRBV27 and TRBJ2-1; D unresolved. Germline assignment: CDR1 MNHEY and CDR2 SMNVEV (reference sequence). The CDR3 is 14 amino acids. V lost 0 bases and J lost 4, with 7 bases in between.

The CDR3 here is CASSQDGFGPGVDEQYF. The CDR3 DNA follows: TGCGCCAGCAGCCAAGATGGGTTTGGTCCAGGGGTCGACGAGCAGTACTTC. The chain combines TRBV4-1 with TRBJ2-7; tentative D call: TRBD1 (6 bases). Germline V gene sequence: CDR1 MGHRA, CDR2 YSYEKL. The CDR3 consists of 17 residues. The germline V and J ends were trimmed by 0 bases and 5 bases, with 20 bases remaining between them.

The chain links TRBV5-6 to TRBJ1-1; D not certain. From germline, CDR1 is SGHDT and CDR2 YYEEEE. The CDR3 is 14 amino acids. Between the trimmed V and J ends, which lost 4 bases and 6 bases, there was a span of 16 bases. CDR3 nucleotides: TGTGCCAGCAGCGCGGAGAAGGGTTGGGCTGAAGCTTTCTTT. This translates into CASSAEKGWAEAFF.

J is TRBJ2-7 and V is TRBV11-2; no definite D call. V was pared by 5 bases and J by 2 bases, with 16 bases between. The CDR3 sequence is 15 residues long. From germline, CDR1 is SGHAT and CDR2 FQNNGV. CDR3 in DNA: TGTGCCAGCAGCCCACTCGCGGTGGGTGCCTACGAGCAGTACTTC. Amino acids: CASSPLAVGAYEQYF.

The genes are TRBV7-9 and TRBJ1-4; 10 bases are a match to TRBD1. The CDR3 runs to 15 residues. CDR1 is SEHNR and CDR2 is FQNEAQ in the germline V gene (reference sequence). The junction had 7 bases not matched to a gene; V was cut back by 5 bases and J by 7 bases. CDR3 coding DNA: TGTGCCAGCAGCCTAGACAGGGGGCGCGGTGAAAAACTGTTTTTT. It yields the protein CASSLDRGRGEKLFF.

V usage is TRBV30 and J usage is TRBJ1-2, with D tentatively TRBD1 (5 bases). The CDR3 consists of 14 residues. Looked up from germline, CDR1 is GTSNPN and CDR2 is SVGIG (reference sequence). V shed 2 bases and J shed 3 bases, with 13 bases lying between them. The CDR3 region is CAWSQGVTDYGYTF. CDR3 nucleotide sequence: TGTGCCTGGAGTCAGGGTGTCACAGACTATGGCTACACCTTC.

The chain couples TRBV27 to TRBJ1-5; D unresolved. Germline V gene sequence: CDR1 MNHEY, CDR2 SMNVEV (reference sequence). This CDR3 contains 13 residues. Deletions cut 5 bases from V and 6 bases from J, with 11 bases between. Written as DNA, the CDR3 is TGTGCCAGCAGTGGAAGGTCGAGTCAGCCCCAGCATTTT. As protein: CASSGRSSQPQHF.

The chain combines TRBV10-2 with TRBJ1-5, with D perhaps TRBD1 (6 bases). Germline V CDR1 and CDR2: WSHSY, SAAADI. This CDR3 is 15 amino acids long. V lost 6 bases to trimming and J lost 2 bases, with 14 bases between them. The CDR3 region has the DNA TGCGCCAGCAGCTCAAGGGGGGACGGCAATCAGCCCCAGCATTTT. Translating gives CASSSRGDGNQPQHF.

The rearrangement links TRBV29-1 to TRBJ2-7; 11 nucleotides line up with TRBD1. The germline V gene has CDR1 SQVTM and CDR2 ANQGSEA. The CDR3 extends over 15 amino acids. V was clipped by 3 bases and J by 6 bases; unmatched bases: 10. In DNA, the CDR3 is TGCAGCGTTGAGGTCCGGGACAGGGGGTTAGGCGAGCAGTACTTC. It specifies CSVEVRDRGLGEQYF.

The gene calls are TRBV7-7 and TRBJ2-5; the D gene is possibly TRBD1 (5 bases). Germline V gives CDR1 SSHAT, CDR2 FNYEAQ (reference sequence). Trimming shortened V by 1 base and J by 5 bases, and 11 bases separated the two germline ends. This CDR3 is built from 14 residues. The DNA for the CDR3 is TGTGCCAGCAGCTTAGAGGACATGAGGGAGACCCAGTACTTC. Residues: CASSLEDMRETQYF.

The chain uses TRBV28 and TRBJ1-1; D is uncertain. V lost 6 bases to trimming and J lost 2 bases, with 7 bases between them. Germline CDR1 MDHEN, CDR2 SYDVKM. The CDR3 loop spans 12 amino acids. The CDR3, as DNA: TGTGCCAGCAGAGGAGTAAACACTGAAGCTTTCTTT. Protein sequence: CASRGVNTEAFF.

The chain employs TRBV4-1 and TRBJ2-4; D not certain. The germline V gene encodes CDR1 MGHRA and CDR2 YSYEKL. CDR3 length: 13 amino acids. Trimming took off 4 bases at V and 6 bases at J, with 10 bases between the two ends. Written as DNA, the CDR3 is TGCGCCAGCAGCCGGATAGTGGGAAACATTCAGTACTTC. It specifies CASSRIVGNIQYF.

The chain recombines TRBV19 with TRBJ2-6; either TRBD1 or TRBD2 may supply D (5 bases each). This CDR3 region has 15 residues. CDR1 LNHDA and CDR2 SQIVND come from the germline V gene (reference sequence). Trimming left V 6 bases short and J 0 bases short, with 9 bases between. The CDR3 loop is CASSRDLSGANVLTF. The CDR3 DNA reads TGTGCCAGTAGCAGGGACCTCTCTGGGGCCAACGTCCTGACTTTC.

The chain uses TRBV27 and TRBJ2-3; the match to TRBD2 covers 13 bases. The CDR3 is 17 amino acids. Germline CDR1 reads MNHEY; CDR2 reads SMNVEV (reference sequence). The V segment lost 5 bases and the J segment 4 bases; nucleotides outside the gene matches: 9. DNA for the CDR3: TGTGCCAGCAGTCCGACTAGCGGGAGGTGGTGGGCAGATACGCAGTATTTT. Encoded protein: CASSPTSGRWWADTQYF.

V is TRBV10-1 and J is TRBJ2-5; 15 bases are a match to TRBD2. Germline CDR1 reads WNHNN; CDR2 reads SYGVQD (reference sequence). V lost 2 bases to trimming and J lost 2 bases; unmatched junction nucleotides: 0. The CDR3 is 16 amino acids. In DNA, the CDR3 is TGCGCCAGCAGTGAGGGACTAGCGGGAGGGCAAGAGACCCAGTACTTC. Amino acids: CASSEGLAGGQETQYF.

J is TRBJ1-4 and V is TRBV19; 8 nucleotides line up with TRBD1. CDR1 and CDR2 (germline): LNHDA, SQIVND (reference sequence). The CDR3 covers 15 residues. V lost 3 bases and J lost 4; bases outside the gene matches: 4. Here the CDR3 DNA reads TGTGCCAGTAGTATCAGGGGGCCTGTTAATGAAAAACTGTTTTTT. Protein: CASSIRGPVNEKLFF.

The chain joins TRBV13 to TRBJ2-7; TRBD1 matches at 10 bases. Germline values: CDR1 PRHDT, CDR2 FYEKMQ (reference sequence). V was pared by 5 bases and J by 5 bases, with 6 bases of the junction left unmatched. CDR3 size: 14 residues. For the CDR3, the DNA is TGTGCCAGCAGCGTAGCCGGGACAGGGGACGAGCAGTACTTC. Its protein is CASSVAGTGDEQYF. Full variable domain (outside the CDR3, taken from reference TRBV13 and TRBJ2-7): AAGVIQSPRHLIKEKRETATLKCYPIPRHDTVYWYQQGPGQDPQFLISFYEKMQSDKGSIPDRFSAQQFSDYHSELNMSSLELGDSALYFCASSVAGTGDEQYFGPGTRLTVT.

This sequence joins TRBV7-6 and TRBJ2-7; no definite D call. CDR1 and CDR2 (germline): SGHVS, FNYEAQ. V was pared by 1 base and J by 7 bases, with 20 bases between. CDR3 length: 16 amino acids. The CDR3 sequence: CASSLEVRTPAEEQYF. The CDR3 DNA is TGTGCCAGCAGCTTAGAGGTCCGGACCCCCGCTGAGGAGCAGTACTTC. Full variable domain (rest looked up from reference TRBV7-6 and TRBJ2-7): GAGVSQSPRYKVTKRGQDVALRCDPISGHVSLYWYRQALGQGPEFLTYFNYEAQQDKSGLPNDRFSAERPEGSISTLTIQRTEQRDSAMYRCASSLEVRTPAEEQYFGPGTRLTVT.

V and J are TRBV10-1 and TRBJ2-7, with TRBD1 matching 7 bases. This CDR3 comprises 13 residues. From germline, CDR1 is WNHNN and CDR2 SYGVQD (reference sequence). Trimming cost V 4 bases and J 4 bases; bases outside gene matches: 4. The CDR3 sequence is CASSVGRGYEQYF. CDR3 coding DNA: TGCGCCAGCAGTGTCGGCAGGGGGTACGAGCAGTACTTC.